Listed below are T cell receptor beta chains from one sample, sequenced in a study of siplizumab effects on memory and regulatory T cells. Profiling relied on immunoSEQ multiplex PCR, and the TCRdb table lists in-frame clones only, not all of them. The table shows some 97,000 clones, with approximately 94% occurring only once. The sequenced material came from non-Treg CD4+ T cells sorted from blood. The origin of the receptors is a human donor in good health. Both conserved end residues are part of each CDR3. Fields, in order: V gene, clone size, J gene, D gene, CDR3 protein, CDR3 DNA. D genes are given only for firm matches. Rows give clone size only sometimes, using once, few, many, or a class for an expanded clone.

>TRBV6-1|NA|TRBJ2-1|NA
CASTLWISAHEQFF
TGTGCCAGCACCCTTTGGATTAGTGCTCATGAGCAGTTCTTC
>TRBV4-1|once|TRBJ1-2|TRBD1
CASSQDSAGGRGGYTF
TGCGCCAGCAGCCAAGATTCGGCAGGGGGCCGTGGGGGCTACACCTTC
>TRBV5-5|NA|TRBJ2-5|TRBD1
CASSLYPGTGRAETQYF
TGTGCCAGCAGCTTATATCCCGGGACAGGTCGAGCTGAGACCCAGTACTTC
>TRBV6-5|NA|TRBJ2-1|NA
CASRPRSRSYNEQFF
TGTGCCAGCAGGCCCCGGTCTCGCTCCTACAATGAGCAGTTCTTC
>TRBV7-2|NA|TRBJ1-1|NA
CASSLGRGRREAFF
TGTGCCAGCAGCTTGGGGCGGGGCCGCCGTGAAGCTTTCTTT
>TRBV28|NA|TRBJ1-5|NA
CASSLMFGQHF
TGTGCCAGCAGTTTAATGTTCGGCCAGCATTTT
>TRBV7-9|NA|TRBJ2-1|TRBD2
CASSSPHAGGWGGEQFF
TGTGCCAGCAGCTCCCCGCACGCGGGAGGTTGGGGCGGTGAGCAGTTCTTC
>TRBV2|NA|TRBJ2-6|NA
CARSHSGTPSGANVLTF
TGTGCCAGAAGCCATTCCGGGACGCCCTCCGGGGCCAACGTCCTGACTTTC
>TRBV5-4|NA|TRBJ2-3|NA
CASSPGGRGRAADTQYF
TGTGCCAGCAGCCCCGGGGGGAGGGGGAGGGCCGCAGATACGCAGTATTTT
>TRBV7-2|NA|TRBJ1-5|TRBD1
CASSRLAGGANFNQPQHF
TGTGCCAGCAGCAGATTGGCAGGGGGCGCGAATTTCAATCAGCCCCAGCATTTT
>TRBV5-4|once|TRBJ2-7|TRBD2
CASSLPGTKNHEQYF
TGTGCCAGCAGCTTGCCCGGGACTAAGAACCACGAGCAGTACTTC
>TRBV2|NA|TRBJ2-2|TRBD2
CASIGRNLPGELFF
TGTGCCAGCATCGGGAGGAATCTGCCCGGGGAGCTGTTTTTT
>TRBV6-1|NA|TRBJ1-5|NA
CASSEAGRAQPQHF
TGTGCCAGCAGTGAAGCGGGAAGGGCCCAGCCCCAGCATTTT
>TRBV7-9|NA|TRBJ2-1|TRBD2
CASSLAGGPHNEQFF
TGTGCCAGCAGCCTAGCGGGAGGCCCCCACAATGAGCAGTTCTTC
>TRBV7-2|NA|TRBJ2-2|TRBD1
CASSTDRAHGELFF
TGTGCCAGCAGCACCGACAGGGCGCACGGGGAGCTGTTTTTT
>TRBV10-3|NA|TRBJ2-7|TRBD2
CAISVASGSIYEQYF
TGTGCCATCAGTGTAGCTAGCGGGAGCATCTACGAGCAGTACTTC
>TRBV18|NA|TRBJ2-7|NA
CASSLGAYEQYF
TGTGCCAGCTCACTTGGGGCCTACGAGCAGTACTTC
>TRBV19|NA|TRBJ2-2|NA
CASSIGIAANTGELFF
TGTGCCAGTAGTATAGGAATAGCGGCGAACACCGGGGAGCTGTTTTTT
>TRBV5-1|NA|TRBJ1-2|NA
CASSWGAGGNYGYTF
TGCGCCAGCAGCTGGGGGGCGGGGGGCAACTATGGCTACACCTTC
>TRBV6-6|NA|TRBJ2-7|TRBD2
CASKEAGDSWQYF
TGTGCCAGCAAGGAAGCGGGAGATTCGTGGCAGTACTTC
>TRBV4-1|NA|TRBJ2-1|TRBD2
CASSPGLALDEQFF
TGCGCCAGCAGCCCAGGACTAGCGCTCGATGAGCAGTTCTTC
>TRBV7-2|NA|TRBJ2-3|NA
CASSLTHTQYF
TGTGCCAGCAGCCTTACCCATACGCAGTATTTT
>TRBV19|few|TRBJ2-7|NA
CASSIQLQWDYEQYF
TGTGCCAGTAGTATCCAACTCCAGTGGGACTACGAGCAGTACTTC
>TRBV5-1|NA|TRBJ1-1|NA
CASSLDSTNTEAFF
TGCGCCAGCAGCTTGGACAGCACAAACACTGAAGCTTTCTTT
>TRBV11-2|once|TRBJ2-1|TRBD2
CASSLVREGIEQFF
TGTGCCAGCAGCTTAGTCAGGGAGGGCATTGAGCAGTTCTTC
>TRBV7-8|NA|TRBJ2-6|NA
CASSFSTPSGANVLTF
TGTGCCAGCAGCTTCTCAACACCCTCTGGGGCCAACGTCCTGACTTTC
>TRBV28|NA|TRBJ2-7|NA
CASSLLSGPSYEQYF
TGTGCCAGCAGTTTATTAAGCGGACCTTCCTACGAGCAGTACTTC
>TRBV19|NA|TRBJ2-1|NA
CASSIRSGGIGNEQFF
TGTGCCAGTAGTATAAGAAGTGGGGGTATAGGCAATGAGCAGTTCTTC
>TRBV19|NA|TRBJ2-2|NA
CASSIAGTGELFF
TGTGCCAGTAGTATCGCTGGTACCGGGGAGCTGTTTTTT
>TRBV5-1|NA|TRBJ2-6|NA
CASSLNPIAGANVLTF
TGCGCCAGCAGCTTAAATCCAATAGCTGGGGCCAACGTCCTGACTTTC
>TRBV14|NA|TRBJ2-7|NA
CASSQEIPDIPYEQYF
TGTGCCAGCAGCCAAGAGATCCCCGACATACCCTACGAGCAGTACTTC
>TRBV5-6|NA|TRBJ2-7|TRBD2
CASSLLLGTSGTNYEQYF
TGTGCCAGCAGCTTATTGCTTGGGACTAGCGGGACCAACTACGAGCAGTACTTC
>TRBV12-5|NA|TRBJ2-4|NA
CASSPLNIQYF
TGTGCTAGTAGCCCACTGAACATTCAGTACTTC
>TRBV4-2|few|TRBJ1-2|NA
CASSQVEGQNYGYTF
TGTGCCAGCAGCCAAGTGGAGGGTCAGAACTATGGCTACACCTTC
>TRBV7-6|NA|TRBJ2-7|NA
CASSLEVAGSSYEQYF
TGTGCCAGCAGCTTAGAGGTTGCGGGGAGCTCCTACGAGCAGTACTTC
>TRBV12-5|NA|TRBJ1-3|TRBD1
CASGSGQGVSGNTIYF
TGTGCTAGTGGTTCGGGACAGGGTGTCTCTGGAAACACCATATATTTT
>TRBV6-5|NA|TRBJ2-1|TRBD2
CASTKAGTSGNEQFF
TGTGCCAGCACCAAAGCCGGGACTAGCGGCAATGAGCAGTTCTTC
>TRBV10-2|NA|TRBJ1-2|NA
CASSPVSRENYGYTF
TGCGCCAGCAGTCCTGTGAGCAGGGAAAACTATGGCTACACCTTC
>TRBV4-1|NA|TRBJ1-5|NA
CASSPQGNQPQHF
TGCGCCAGCAGCCCACAGGGTAACCAGCCCCAGCATTTT
>TRBV6-5|NA|TRBJ1-1|NA
CASSRPNTEAFF
TGTGCCAGCAGCCGACCGAACACTGAAGCTTTCTTT
>TRBV5-1|NA|TRBJ2-1|TRBD1
CASSTYRGRDEQFF
TGCGCCAGCAGCACCTACAGGGGGCGAGATGAGCAGTTCTTC
>TRBV19|NA|TRBJ2-7|NA
CASSTRQDYEQYF
TGTGCCAGTAGTACGCGACAGGACTACGAGCAGTACTTC
>TRBV5-1|NA|TRBJ2-3|TRBD2
CATSSGTSGTDTQYF
TGCGCGACAAGCTCCGGGACTAGCGGGACAGATACGCAGTATTTT